Listed here are 29 T cell receptor beta chains from one sample, sequenced in a study of cytomegalovirus exposure and HLA in healthy donors. With 60 Vbeta and 13 Jbeta primers, the PCR was carried out. Some clones are missing from TCRdb's copy, which holds only in-frame ones; the method was immunoSEQ multiplex PCR. Of 99,000 or so clones in the sample, around 72% were seen once. Input material: PBMCs. Source of these receptors: a male donor in good health and CMV-seronegative.

The V gene is TRBV9, the J gene TRBJ2-7; 11 bases map to TRBD1. After removal of 4 bases from V and 2 bases from J, the junction contained 11 bases not matched to a gene. The germline CDR1 and CDR2 sequences are SGDLS and YYNGEE. The CDR3 runs to 17 residues. This chain's CDR3 is CASSPWDRGIIAYEQYF. In DNA form, the CDR3 reads TGTGCCAGCAGCCCTTGGGACAGGGGGATTATCGCCTACGAGCAGTACTTC.

V usage is TRBV5-4 and J usage is TRBJ2-5, with 14 nucleotides matching TRBD2. This CDR3 has 15 amino acids. V lost 7 bases to trimming and J lost 3 bases; unmatched junction nucleotides: 5. In germline, CDR1 is SGHNT, CDR2 YYREEE (reference sequence). CDR3: CASEGTSGSKETQYF. The DNA of the CDR3 is TGTGCCAGCGAGGGGACTAGCGGGAGTAAAGAGACCCAGTACTTC.

The rearrangement uses TRBV7-2 and TRBJ2-3, with D unclear. Germline assignment: CDR1 SGHTA and CDR2 FQGNSA. This CDR3 contains 14 residues. Trimming cost V 2 bases and J 1 base, with 7 bases left between them. The CDR3, as DNA: TGTGCCAGCAGCTTACAGAGCGGCACAGATACGCAGTATTTT. This gives the protein CASSLQSGTDTQYF. Filled out from reference TRBV7-2 and TRBJ2-3, the complete variable domain reads GAGVSQSPSNKVTEKGKDVELRCDPISGHTALYWYRQSLGQGLEFLIYFQGNSAPDKSGLPSDRFSAERTGGSVSTLTIQRTQQEDSAVYLCASSLQSGTDTQYFGPGTRLTVL.

The chain uses TRBV6-5 and TRBJ2-1, with 10 bases matching TRBD1. The CDR3 runs to 15 residues. The junction had 2 bases not matched to a gene; V was cut back by 2 bases and J by 4 bases. Per germline, CDR1 MNHEY and CDR2 SVGAGI. CDR3 amino acids: CASSYRDRGYNEQFF. The DNA for the CDR3 is TGTGCCAGCAGTTACCGGGACAGGGGTTACAATGAGCAGTTCTTC.

This clone has just one count. The J gene is TRBJ1-2, the V gene TRBV19, with TRBD1 identical over 8 bases. The CDR3 runs 13 residues. J was trimmed by 7 bases and V by 11 bases; bases with no gene match: 12. Germline loops: CDR1 LNHDA, CDR2 SQIVND (reference sequence). The chain's CDR3 is CASDDRGSSGYTF. CDR3 bases: TGTGCCTCTGACGACAGGGGAAGTTCTGGCTACACCTTC.

The chain couples TRBV20-1 to TRBJ2-2; D gene unclear. Germline CDR1 DFQATT, CDR2 SNEGSKA (reference sequence). Trimming pared 6 bases from V and 8 bases from J, leaving 10 bases between. The CDR3 contains 11 residues. The CDR3 nucleotides are TGCAGTGCGCAAAGGCGGGGGGAGCTGTTTTTT. Its protein is CSAQRRGELFF.

This clone was observed a handful of times. The chain uses TRBV2 and TRBJ1-1, with 12 positions matching TRBD1. Germline V lookup: CDR1 SNHLY, CDR2 FYNNEI. The CDR3 spans 14 residues. The junction had 6 bases not matched to a gene; V was cut back by 5 bases and J by 8 bases. The CDR3 DNA is TGTGCCAGCAGTAGCCGGGACAGGGGGCGGGAAGCTTTCTTT. Its protein product is CASSSRDRGREAFF.

The chain has TRBV7-2 and TRBJ2-7, with a possible D match to TRBD2 (6 bases). This CDR3 is built from 14 residues. Germline V gives CDR1 SGHTA, CDR2 FQGNSA. V lost 5 bases to trimming and J lost 2 bases, with 13 bases between them. The CDR3: CASSAGRTTYEQYF. In nucleotides, the CDR3 is TGTGCCAGCAGCGCGGGCAGGACTACCTACGAGCAGTACTTC.

The chain links TRBV5-4 to TRBJ2-7, with 7 bases that match TRBD2. V dropped 2 bases and J dropped 3; count of bases not matched to a gene: 5. CDR1 and CDR2 from the germline V gene are SGHNT and YYREEE (reference sequence). CDR3 length: 14 amino acids. The CDR3 DNA sequence: TGTGCCAGCAGCTTCGAGCGGGATCTCTACGAGCAGTACTTC. Protein sequence: CASSFERDLYEQYF. Filled out from reference TRBV5-4 and TRBJ2-7, the complete variable domain reads ETGVTQSPTHLIKTRGQQVTLRCSSQSGHNTVSWYQQALGQGPQFIFQYYREEENGRGNFPPRFSGLQFPNYSSELNVNALELDDSALYLCASSFERDLYEQYFGPGTRLTVT.

The chain uses TRBV5-1 and TRBJ1-1, with 8 positions matching TRBD1. Trimming at V came to 3 bases and at J to 5 bases, leaving 6 bases not matched to a gene. Germline CDR1 and CDR2: SGHRS and YFSETQ. CDR3 size: 14 residues. The CDR3 DNA reads TGCGCCAGCAGCTATGGACAGGGACAGACTGAAGCTTTCTTT. It translates to CASSYGQGQTEAFF.

This clone was observed a handful of times. This chain connects TRBV6-4 to TRBJ1-5; D is ambiguous. Trimming removed 6 bases from V and 4 bases from J, with 10 bases in between. CDR1 is MRHNA and CDR2 is SNTAGT in the germline V gene. This CDR3 contains 13 residues. The chain's CDR3 is CASSSGENQPQHF. For the CDR3, the DNA is TGTGCCAGCAGCTCCGGGGAGAATCAGCCCCAGCATTTT.

CDR3 residues: CASSLTPTSTDTQYF. The DNA of the CDR3 is TGTGCCAGCAGCCTTACCCCCACTAGCACAGATACGCAGTATTTT. The rearrangement uses TRBV7-2 and TRBJ2-3, with D unclear. CDR1 is SGHTA and CDR2 is FQGNSA in the germline V gene. V was pared by 5 bases and J by 0 bases, with 12 bases between. The CDR3 loop spans 15 amino acids.

The genes are TRBV27 and TRBJ2-5, with D possibly being TRBD1 (5 bases). The closer fit of TRBJ2-7 to the DNA end suggests the J call may be wrong. CDR1 and CDR2 from the germline V gene are MNHEY and SMNVEV (reference sequence). The CDR3 is 13 amino acids. As DNA, the CDR3 is TGTGCCAGCAGTTTGACAGCTGTATACGAGCAGTACTTC. Its protein is CASSLTAVYEQYF.

The CDR3 nucleotides read TGTGCCAGCAGCCAAGGTAGCCCTGGGGCCAACGTCCTGACTTTC. The encoded protein is CASSQGSPGANVLTF. The gene calls are TRBV14 and TRBJ2-6; D unclear. V lost 1 base and J 2 bases, leaving 6 bases between the germline ends. The CDR3 is 15 amino acids. Germline CDR1 reads SGHDN; CDR2 reads FVKESK.

This clone was seen a handful of times. V gene TRBV21-1 combines with J gene TRBJ1-1; no check of the table's D call, TRBD1, against the DNA was made. TRBV21-1 is tagged as a pseudogene. The CDR3 is 16 residues long. CDR3 in DNA: TGTGCCATCTCGGAGCAGGGCGAACCCTTAAACACTGAAGCTTTCTTT. Its protein product is CAISEQGEPLNTEAFF.

The chain links TRBV5-1 to TRBJ2-3, with TRBD2 as a possible D gene (6 bases). Germline V gene lookup returns CDR1 SGHRS and CDR2 YFSETQ. V dropped 2 bases and J dropped 4 bases, with 11 bases sitting between them. The CDR3 totals 14 residues. In nucleotides, the CDR3 is TGCGCCAGCAGCTTTCTGTCGGGGGCAGATACGCAGTATTTT. Translation gives CASSFLSGADTQYF. The whole variable domain, remainder taken from reference TRBV5-1 and TRBJ2-3, is KAGVTQTPRYLIKTRGQQVTLSCSPISGHRSVSWYQQTPGQGLQFLFEYFSETQRNKGNFPGRFSGRQFSNSRSEMNVSTLELGDSALYLCASSFLSGADTQYFGPGTRLTVL.

The rearrangement uses TRBV7-3 and TRBJ2-2, with 11 bases matching TRBD2. The V gene end was trimmed by 8 bases and the J gene end by 3 bases; junction bases not matched to a gene: 23. CDR3 size: 21 residues. Germline CDR1 and CDR2: SGHTA and FQGTGA. CDR3 sequence reads: CASCTETVRVAGGCDTGELFF. The DNA for the CDR3 is TGTGCCAGCTGCACCGAGACCGTCAGGGTAGCGGGAGGGTGTGACACCGGGGAGCTGTTTTTT.

The rearrangement uses TRBV5-1 and TRBJ2-7, with a possible D match to TRBD2 (8 bases). CDR3 length: 16 amino acids. The germline V and J ends were trimmed by 0 bases and 2 bases, with 15 bases remaining between them. From germline, CDR1 is SGHRS and CDR2 YFSETQ. This chain's CDR3 is CASSLAGGGGTYEQYF. The CDR3 DNA reads TGCGCCAGCAGCTTGGCGGGAGGGGGCGGCACCTACGAGCAGTACTTC.

This chain uses TRBV19 with TRBJ1-5, with 9 bases matching TRBD1. The germline gives CDR1 LNHDA, CDR2 SQIVND (reference sequence). The CDR3 is 15 residues long. With V trimmed by 6 bases and J by 0 bases, 3 bases remained unmatched. CDR3 in DNA: TGTGCCAGTAGAGACAGGGGGTATAGCAATCAGCCCCAGCATTTT. It specifies CASRDRGYSNQPQHF.

This rearrangement joins TRBV4-1 to TRBJ2-2; D unclear. The CDR3 runs 15 residues. Germline CDR1 MGHRA, CDR2 YSYEKL. V gave up 0 bases and J gave up 10 bases, with 15 bases separating them. The CDR3 region has the DNA TGCGCCAGCAGCCAAGATTTCGTGGCCGTAGCGGAGCTGTTTTTT. This translates into CASSQDFVAVAELFF.

V usage is TRBV4-3 and J usage is TRBJ2-7; D gene uncertain. CDR1 is LGHNA and CDR2 is YSLEER in the germline V gene. The CDR3 consists of 16 residues. V lost 0 bases to trimming and J lost 0 bases, with 12 bases between them. Here the CDR3 DNA reads TGCGCCAGCAGCCAAGATAGGAGCTGGAGCTCCTACGAGCAGTACTTC. The encoded protein is CASSQDRSWSSYEQYF.

The CDR3 region is CASSPDRGATDTQYF. In DNA form, the CDR3 reads TGCGCCAGCAGCCCCGACAGGGGAGCCACAGATACGCAGTATTTT. The chain employs TRBV5-1 and TRBJ2-3; 8 positions agree with TRBD1. The CDR3 is 15 residues long. Germline lookup yields CDR1 SGHRS and CDR2 YFSETQ. Trimming cost V 4 bases and J 2 bases; bases outside gene matches: 6.

This chain's CDR3 is CASSAMDWRETTYEQYF. The CDR3 DNA reads as TGTGCCAGCAGCGCCATGGATTGGCGGGAGACCACCTACGAGCAGTACTTC. The J gene is TRBJ2-7, the V gene TRBV7-2; TRBD2 agrees at 7 bases. The ends lost 5 bases at V and 2 bases at J; junction bases unmatched: 15. The CDR3 is 17 amino acids. Germline values: CDR1 SGHTA, CDR2 FQGNSA. Using reference TRBV7-2 and TRBJ2-7 for the parts outside the CDR3, the full variable domain is GAGVSQSPSNKVTEKGKDVELRCDPISGHTALYWYRQSLGQGLEFLIYFQGNSAPDKSGLPSDRFSAERTGGSVSTLTIQRTQQEDSAVYLCASSAMDWRETTYEQYFGPGTRLTVT.

The J gene is TRBJ2-1, the V gene TRBV7-9; TRBD2 aligns across 8 bases. V lost 1 base to trimming and J lost 10 bases; unmatched junction nucleotides: 3. The CDR3 runs to 13 residues. Germline assignment: CDR1 SEHNR and CDR2 FQNEAQ (reference sequence). This CDR3 is CASSLVVAGEQFF. The CDR3 nucleotides are TGTGCCAGCAGCTTAGTCGTAGCGGGGGAGCAGTTCTTC.

The gene calls are TRBV7-9 and TRBJ2-5, with TRBD2 matching 15 bases. Unmatched junction bases numbered 6, after V lost 5 bases and J lost 5 bases. Germline loops: CDR1 SEHNR, CDR2 FQNEAQ (reference sequence). The CDR3 totals 16 residues. The CDR3 reads CASSPGLAGGEETQYF. The CDR3 bases are TGTGCCAGCAGCCCCGGACTAGCGGGAGGGGAGGAGACCCAGTACTTC.

This clone appeared a single time. The chain has TRBV6-1 and TRBJ1-1; D remains unclear. This CDR3 spans 13 amino acids. Between the trimmed V and J ends, which lost 10 bases and 1 base, there was a span of 13 bases. Germline CDR1 and CDR2: MNHNS and SASEGT. The CDR3 loop reads CATRREGNTEAFF. CDR3 nucleotides: TGTGCCACCCGGCGGGAGGGGAACACTGAAGCTTTCTTT.

CDR3: CASSQGRINTEAFF. The CDR3 DNA reads TGTGCCAGCAGCCAGGGCAGGATCAACACTGAAGCTTTCTTT. The chain has TRBV28 and TRBJ1-1, with a tentative D call TRBD1 (5 bases). CDR1 and CDR2 from the germline V gene are MDHEN and SYDVKM. This CDR3 is 14 amino acids long. V dropped 6 bases and J dropped 2 bases, with 13 bases sitting between them.

The chain is built from TRBV4-1 and TRBJ2-5; 11 bases map to TRBD2. This CDR3 is built from 17 residues. Trimming removed 3 bases from V and 1 base from J; junction bases left unmatched: 7. Germline CDR1 MGHRA, CDR2 YSYEKL. The CDR3 nucleotides are TGCGCCAGCAGCCAGTCGGGACTAGCGGTACTCCAAGAGACCCAGTACTTC. It encodes CASSQSGLAVLQETQYF.

The chain couples TRBV6-5 to TRBJ2-7; 7 nucleotides line up with TRBD2. CDR1 is MNHEY, CDR2 SVGAGI, per germline. The CDR3 loop spans 13 amino acids. V dropped 6 bases and J dropped 1; count of bases not matched to a gene: 3. CDR3 region: CASSASGSYEQYF. In DNA, the CDR3 is TGTGCCAGCAGCGCTAGCGGATCCTACGAGCAGTACTTC.